This TCR beta chain originates from a study of blood T cell repertoires in COVID-19. Participant age was roughly 18 to 100 years, and participants resided in fewer than 25 US areas. Allocation to cohorts depended on clinical history reported by the participants. Recovery among Cohort 3 donors was established by two negative PCRs, clearance, or symptom resolution. Only in-frame clones appear in the TCRdb table, and some are missing; sequencing was by immunoSEQ multiplex PCR. The table shows hundreds of thousands of clones, with 87% occurring only once. In regard to this clone: Relative to the germline gene, one junction end is altered; a read error may explain this.

CDR3 size: 16 residues. This rearrangement joins TRBV5-3 to TRBJ1-2, with 11 bases lining up with TRBD1. TRBV5-3 is annotated as an ORF whose role is uncertain. This sequence originates from a woman aged 18-29 years who had recovered from COVID-19. The sequenced material came from PBMCs or T cells enriched from blood (not recorded which). The CDR3 DNA reads TGTGCCAGACCCAAGTGGGGGGACAGGGGGAACTCTGGCTACACCTTC. Protein: CARPKWGDRGNSGYTF.